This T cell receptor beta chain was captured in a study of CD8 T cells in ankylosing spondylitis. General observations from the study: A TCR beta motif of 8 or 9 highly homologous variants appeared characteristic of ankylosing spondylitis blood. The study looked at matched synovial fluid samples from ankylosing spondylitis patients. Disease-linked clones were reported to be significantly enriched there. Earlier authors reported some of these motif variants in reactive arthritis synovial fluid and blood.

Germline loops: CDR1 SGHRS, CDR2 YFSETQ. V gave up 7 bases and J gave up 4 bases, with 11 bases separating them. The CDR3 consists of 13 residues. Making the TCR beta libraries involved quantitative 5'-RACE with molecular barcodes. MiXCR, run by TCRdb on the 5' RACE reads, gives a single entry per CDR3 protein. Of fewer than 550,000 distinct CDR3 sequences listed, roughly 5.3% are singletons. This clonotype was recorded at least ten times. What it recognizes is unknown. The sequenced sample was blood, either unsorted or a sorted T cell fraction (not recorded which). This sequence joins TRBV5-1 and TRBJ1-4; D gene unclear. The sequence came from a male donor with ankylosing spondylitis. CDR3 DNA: TGCGCCAGCGGCGGGCTCGATAATGAAAAACTGTTTTTT. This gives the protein CASGGLDNEKLFF.